The 8 T cell receptor beta chains in this list originate from one sample, sequenced in a study of T cells in tuberculosis. TCRdb's copy holds only in-frame clones and misses some; the assay was immunoSEQ multiplex PCR. The sample yields 20,000 to 25,000 clones, nearly 97% seen once. Sequenced material: PBMCs. The receptors originated from a donor between 5 and 29 years old with latent tuberculosis or without tuberculosis infection.

This clone was seen a single time. J is TRBJ1-5 and V is TRBV19; D might be TRBD1 (5 bases). CDR1 is LNHDA and CDR2 is SQIVND in the germline V gene (reference sequence). This CDR3 comprises 14 residues. Trimming took 3 bases from V and 10 from J, leaving 16 bases between them. This chain's CDR3 is CASSIKRGSLPQHF. CDR3 nucleotide sequence: TGTGCCAGTAGTATCAAACGGGGGAGCTTACCCCAGCATTTT.

The gene calls are TRBV10-3 and TRBJ1-2; 8 nucleotides line up with TRBD1. This CDR3 contains 15 residues. Germline CDR1 and CDR2: ENHRY and SYGVKD. After removal of 6 bases from V and 1 base from J, the junction contained 7 bases not matched to a gene. CDR3 residues: CAISSGGAGNYGYTF. CDR3 nucleotides: TGTGCCATCAGCTCAGGGGGCGCGGGTAACTATGGCTACACCTTC.

J is TRBJ2-1 and V is TRBV9; 9 bases are a match to TRBD2. V lost 0 bases to trimming and J lost 7 bases; unmatched junction nucleotides: 5. This CDR3 is 15 amino acids long. CDR1 and CDR2 (germline): SGDLS, YYNGEE. CDR3 sequence reads: CASSVGVSGGNEQFF. The DNA of the CDR3 is TGTGCCAGCAGCGTAGGGGTTAGCGGGGGAAATGAGCAGTTCTTC.

DNA of the CDR3: TGTGCCAGCAGCTTCGGGGAAAGCTCCTACGAGCAGTACGTC. Translation: CASSFGESSYEQYV. This sequence joins TRBV13 and TRBJ2-7; weak D call: TRBD2 (5 bases). The CDR3 loop spans 14 amino acids. In germline, CDR1 is PRHDT, CDR2 FYEKMQ (reference sequence). The V and J ends lost 3 bases and 0 bases respectively, with 9 bases between them.

The CDR3 loop reads CASAGFLNYGYTF. The CDR3 nucleotides are TGTGCCAGCGCAGGATTCCTAAACTATGGCTACACCTTC. The rearrangement uses TRBV6-1 and TRBJ1-2; D is unresolved. The CDR3 runs to 13 residues. Deletions cut 8 bases from V and 2 bases from J, with 12 bases between. Germline V gene sequence: CDR1 MNHNS, CDR2 SASEGT.

The rearrangement joins TRBV29-1 to TRBJ1-2; D is perhaps TRBD1 (6 bases). The CDR3 runs to 15 residues. In germline, CDR1 is SQVTM, CDR2 ANQGSEA. Trimming took 6 bases from V and 4 from J, leaving 21 bases between them. The CDR3 spells CSVFLQGSGGYGYTF. For the CDR3, the DNA is TGCAGCGTATTTTTACAGGGCTCGGGCGGCTATGGCTACACCTTC.

V and J are TRBV19 and TRBJ1-1; D is unresolved. V lost 6 bases and J 1 base, leaving 9 bases between the germline ends. CDR3 length: 13 amino acids. Per the germline V gene, CDR1 is LNHDA and CDR2 is SQIVND (reference sequence). The CDR3 spells CASRVAGNTEAFF. The DNA of the CDR3 is TGTGCCAGTAGGGTCGCAGGGAACACTGAAGCTTTCTTT.

This chain links TRBV28 with TRBJ1-5; tentative D call: TRBD1 (6 bases). V lost 5 bases and J lost 0, with 11 bases in between. In germline, CDR1 is MDHEN, CDR2 SYDVKM. This CDR3 has 15 residues. In DNA, the CDR3 is TGTGCCAGCAGTCCTTACAGGGATAGCAATCAGCCCCAGCATTTT. Translating gives CASSPYRDSNQPQHF. The full variable domain, rest sourced from reference TRBV28 and TRBJ1-5, is DVKVTQSSRYLVKRTGEKVFLECVQDMDHENMFWYRQDPGLGLRLIYFSYDVKMKEKGDIPEGYSVSREKKERFSLILESASTNQTSMYLCASSPYRDSNQPQHFGDGTRLSIL.